The source of this TCR beta chain is a study of T cells in localized non-small cell lung cancer. Germline values: CDR1 SGDLS, CDR2 YYNGEE. This CDR3 is 14 amino acids long. V was clipped by 3 bases and J by 8 bases; unmatched bases: 7. Only in-frame clones appear in the TCRdb table, and some are missing; sequencing was by immunoSEQ multiplex PCR. Of 70,000 or so clones listed, approximately 84% are singletons. This clone has just a few counts. The sequence derives from a female donor older than 55 with stage I lung adenocarcinoma. This rearrangement joins TRBV9 to TRBJ1-4; 7 positions match TRBD1. The source material was peripheral blood, sampled before any cancer treatment. The CDR3 DNA is TGTGCCAGCAGCGATGGGACAGCCAGGGAAAAACTGTTTTTT. Amino acid sequence: CASSDGTAREKLFF.